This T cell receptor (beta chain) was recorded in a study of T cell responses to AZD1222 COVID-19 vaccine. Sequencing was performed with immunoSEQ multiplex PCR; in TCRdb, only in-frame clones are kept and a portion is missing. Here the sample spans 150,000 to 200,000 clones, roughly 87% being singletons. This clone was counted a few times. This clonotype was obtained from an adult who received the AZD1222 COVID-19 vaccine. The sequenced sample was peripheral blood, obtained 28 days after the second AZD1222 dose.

DNA of the CDR3: TGTGCCAGCTCACCGACTCCGACAGGGAATAGGCCAGATACGCAGTATTTT. This translates into CASSPTPTGNRPDTQYF. V and J are TRBV18 and TRBJ2-3; 7 bases are a match to TRBD1. V gave up 3 bases and J gave up 4 bases; unmatched junction bases: 13. Germline V gene sequence: CDR1 KGHSH, CDR2 LQKENI. CDR3 length: 17 residues.